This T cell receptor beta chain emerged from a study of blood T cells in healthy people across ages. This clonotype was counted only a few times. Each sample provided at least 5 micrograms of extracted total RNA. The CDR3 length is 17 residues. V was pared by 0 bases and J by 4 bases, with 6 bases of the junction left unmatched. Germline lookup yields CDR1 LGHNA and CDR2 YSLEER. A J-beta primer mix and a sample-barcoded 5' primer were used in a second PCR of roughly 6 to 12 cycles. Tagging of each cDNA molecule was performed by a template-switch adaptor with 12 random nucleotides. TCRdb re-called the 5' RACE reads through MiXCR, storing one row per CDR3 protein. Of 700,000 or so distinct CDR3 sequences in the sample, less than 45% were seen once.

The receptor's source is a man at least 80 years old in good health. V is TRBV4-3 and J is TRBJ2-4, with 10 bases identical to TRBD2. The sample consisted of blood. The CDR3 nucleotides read TGCGCCAGCAGCCAAGATGTCACTAGCGGGGTTAAAAACATTCAGTACTTC. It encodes CASSQDVTSGVKNIQYF.